This record concerns one T cell receptor beta chain sequence. Its antigen remains unidentified. The sample is drawn from a study of identical twins. Study results and limitations: Models predicted too little out-of-frame TCR alpha sharing in monozygotic twins.

Unique molecular identifiers were present on cDNA, and template switching added a universal primer site. TCRdb re-called the 5' RACE reads through MiXCR, storing one row per CDR3 protein. The sample includes roughly 720,000 distinct CDR3 sequences, 18% of them seen just once. These data are also associated with another study on T cells expressing NK-cell markers. That work states: In several donors, dominant CD3+CD56+NKG2C+ clones formed roughly 1.0-7.5% of CD8+ cells. Also leading the CD3+CD56-NKG2C+ fraction in a handful of donors were these clonotypes.

Sequencing was carried out using PBMCs. The TCR originated in a woman aged 18-35 years in good health.

In DNA, the CDR3 is TGTGCCAGCAGCCTGCACAGAGCGCTCAAAAACATTCAGTACTTC. Residues: CASSLHRALKNIQYF. The J gene is TRBJ2-4, the V gene TRBV5-8; no definite D call. The CDR3 is made up of 15 amino acids. Deletions cut 4 bases from V and 3 bases from J, with 14 bases between. CDR1 is SGHTS, CDR2 YDEGEE, per germline.